These 26 T cell receptor beta chains share one sample of origin, sequenced in a study of T cell responses to AZD1222 COVID-19 vaccine. TCRdb's table, derived via immunoSEQ multiplex PCR, lists solely in-frame clones and lacks some. The sample has about 150,000 clones, 90% seen once. This specimen consisted of peripheral blood, obtained on day 0 of AZD1222 vaccination. Every receptor here comes from an adult in good health.

V and J are TRBV10-3 and TRBJ2-3; the match to TRBD1 covers 9 bases. The trim removed 5 bases at V and 2 bases at J, leaving 5 bases unmatched. Germline V CDR1 and CDR2: ENHRY, SYGVKD. There are 15 residues in the CDR3. The CDR3 DNA reads as TGTGCCATCAGTTCGACAGGGGGGGTCACAGATACGCAGTATTTT. Translating it yields CAISSTGGVTDTQYF.

The rearrangement joins TRBV5-1 to TRBJ2-3, with 13 bases aligning to TRBD2. The CDR3 is made up of 17 amino acids. Losses at the gene ends were 0 bases for V and 5 bases for J; bases not matched to a gene: 6. Germline lookup yields CDR1 SGHRS and CDR2 YFSETQ. The CDR3 loop is CASSLGTSGGLIDTQYF. As DNA, the CDR3 is TGCGCCAGCAGCTTGGGGACTAGCGGGGGCCTCATAGATACGCAGTATTTT.

J is TRBJ1-3 and V is TRBV6-5; tentatively, D is TRBD1 (6 bases). CDR3 length equals 14 residues. Trimming took off 6 bases at V and 1 base at J, with 10 bases between the two ends. Germline V gene data show CDR1 as MNHEY and CDR2 as SVGAGI. CDR3 sequence (DNA): TGTGCCAGCAGGGTACAGGGATCTGGAAACACCATATATTTT. Its protein product is CASRVQGSGNTIYF.

The chain recombines TRBV28 with TRBJ1-5; D is uncertain. The CDR3 is 11 amino acids. The germline V and J ends were trimmed by 2 bases and 8 bases, with 4 bases remaining between them. The V gene's germline CDR1 is MDHEN and CDR2 SYDVKM. The CDR3 loop is CASSLREPQHF. The CDR3 DNA reads as TGTGCCAGCAGTTTAAGGGAGCCCCAGCATTTT.

The chain recombines TRBV19 with TRBJ1-1, with 8 bases lining up with TRBD1. Germline V gene sequence: CDR1 LNHDA, CDR2 SQIVND (reference sequence). The CDR3 contains 13 residues. With V trimmed by 5 bases and J by 6 bases, 5 bases remained unmatched. The CDR3 loop reads CASSLQGAAEAFF. DNA of the CDR3: TGTGCCAGTAGTTTGCAGGGGGCTGCTGAAGCTTTCTTT.

The chain couples TRBV19 to TRBJ2-1; the D is unclear. Trimming shortened V by 3 bases and J by 4 bases, and 13 bases separated the two germline ends. Per the germline V gene, CDR1 is LNHDA and CDR2 is SQIVND (reference sequence). This CDR3 has 15 residues. CDR3 sequence (DNA): TGTGCCAGTAGTATCGGTGCATTGGTATACAATGAGCAGTTCTTC. This encodes CASSIGALVYNEQFF.

This chain joins TRBV5-8 and TRBJ2-5, with 9 bases aligning to TRBD2. CDR1 and CDR2 (germline): SGHTS, YDEGEE. V dropped 4 bases and J dropped 4; count of bases not matched to a gene: 14. This CDR3 has 17 residues. For the CDR3, the DNA is TGTGCCAGCAGCCCAGGACTAGCGACACCCAAAAGAGAGACCCAGTACTTC. This encodes CASSPGLATPKRETQYF.

CDR3 bases: TGTGCCAGCAGCTCTAACCTCATGGGGGGCGGCTATGGCTACACCTTC. It yields the protein CASSSNLMGGGYGYTF. This chain joins TRBV7-2 and TRBJ1-2; D possibly corresponds to TRBD1 (6 bases). With 4 bases removed from V and 4 bases from J, the gap between germline ends came to 19 bases. The CDR3 has 16 amino acids. CDR1 SGHTA and CDR2 FQGNSA come from the germline V gene.

The rearrangement joins TRBV2 to TRBJ1-2; D is possibly TRBD1 (5 bases). Trimming took off 6 bases at V and 4 bases at J, with 12 bases between the two ends. CDR3 length equals 13 residues. Germline lookup yields CDR1 SNHLY and CDR2 FYNNEI. Here the CDR3 reads CASSVSGTYGYTF. The CDR3 DNA reads TGTGCCAGCAGCGTTTCCGGGACCTATGGCTACACCTTC.

This clone has a single count. Within the sample, other DNA sequences also encode this same CDR3. The chain carries TRBV5-1 and TRBJ1-2, with a weak D call TRBD1 (6 bases). From germline, CDR1 is SGHRS and CDR2 YFSETQ. CDR3 length: 14 residues. Between the trimmed V and J ends, which lost 3 bases and 2 bases, there was a span of 11 bases. CDR3 sequence reads: CASSSSTGNYGYTF. The CDR3 DNA sequence: TGCGCCAGCAGCTCATCAACAGGGAACTATGGCTACACCTTC.

This clone was counted once. V gene TRBV12-3 or TRBV12-4 combines with J gene TRBJ1-2; D uncertain. The CDR3 covers 13 residues. V gave up 7 bases and J gave up 6 bases, with 15 bases separating them. The CDR3 spells CASNAQSDHGYTF. DNA of the CDR3: TGTGCCAGCAACGCCCAGAGCGATCATGGCTACACCTTC.

This clone has only one observation. V and J are TRBV2 and TRBJ1-4, with 7 bases lining up with TRBD1. Germline CDR1 is SNHLY and CDR2 is FYNNEI. The length of the CDR3 is 12 residues. With 6 bases clipped from V and 6 bases from J, the junction kept 1 base outside the gene matches. The CDR3 protein is CASSDRDEKLFF. DNA of the CDR3: TGTGCCAGCAGCGACAGGGATGAAAAACTGTTTTTT.

This sequence joins TRBV9 and TRBJ1-4, with D possibly being TRBD1 (6 bases). Germline CDR1 and CDR2: SGDLS and YYNGEE. This CDR3 contains 16 residues. The V end was cut by 6 bases, the J end by 0 bases, with 15 bases between. CDR3 nucleotides: TGTGCCAGCACCAAAGGGGGGGGAACAACTAATGAAAAACTGTTTTTT. Amino acid sequence: CASTKGGGTTNEKLFF.

The rearrangement links TRBV3-1 (or the pseudogene TRBV3-2) to TRBJ1-6; no clear D gene. V was pared by 2 bases and J by 11 bases, with 13 bases between. Germline V CDR1 and CDR2: LGHDT, YNNKEL (reference sequence). This CDR3 contains 14 residues. CDR3 coding DNA: TGTGCCAGCAGCCAACTCTTGCGGGTTACACCCCTCCACTTT. Its protein is CASSQLLRVTPLHF.

This chain connects TRBV7-6 to TRBJ1-1; no reliable D call. CDR3 length equals 14 residues. Germline CDR1 is SGHVS and CDR2 is FNYEAQ. Trimming took 5 bases from V and 2 from J, leaving 12 bases between them. The CDR3 loop reads CASSNNEGNTEAFF. CDR3 nucleotide sequence: TGTGCCAGCAGCAATAACGAGGGAAACACTGAAGCTTTCTTT.

Notes on this clone: This sample also contains other DNA sequences that code for the same CDR3. The chain couples TRBV5-1 to TRBJ1-5, with D unresolved. The CDR3 is made up of 15 amino acids. The V end was cut by 0 bases, the J end by 0 bases, with 7 bases between. CDR1 is SGHRS, CDR2 YFSETQ, per germline. CDR3 loop: CASSLGQNSNQPQHF. As DNA, the CDR3 is TGCGCCAGCAGCTTGGGGCAGAATAGCAATCAGCCCCAGCATTTT.

In this sample, this clone turned up a few times. This chain links TRBV5-1 with TRBJ2-3; D might be TRBD2 (5 bases). CDR1 and CDR2 from the germline V gene are SGHRS and YFSETQ. This CDR3 contains 14 residues. Trimming cost V 0 bases and J 8 bases, with 13 bases left between them. In DNA form, the CDR3 reads TGCGCCAGCAGCTTGGCCCCGGCCCGGGGTACGCAGTATTTT. As protein: CASSLAPARGTQYF.

V gene TRBV7-3 combines with J gene TRBJ1-2, with D possibly matching TRBD1 (5 bases). V was shortened by 2 bases and J by 3 bases, with 10 bases between the two germline ends. CDR1 SGHTA and CDR2 FQGTGA come from the germline V gene. This CDR3 is built from 14 residues. DNA of the CDR3: TGTGCCAGCAGCTTACACGGGACGGACTATGGCTACACCTTC. Protein product: CASSLHGTDYGYTF.

This rearrangement joins TRBV27 to TRBJ2-2; D is unclear. The germline CDR1 and CDR2 sequences are MNHEY and SMNVEV (reference sequence). Trimming left V 5 bases short and J 5 bases short, with 12 bases between. The CDR3 spans 14 residues. In DNA form, the CDR3 reads TGTGCCAGCAGTCATCCCGACCGGACCGGGGAGCTGTTTTTT. Protein sequence: CASSHPDRTGELFF.

This rearrangement joins TRBV4-1 to TRBJ1-1; D unresolved. Trimming removed 0 bases at V and 5 bases at J, with 7 bases between. The V gene's germline CDR1 is MGHRA and CDR2 YSYEKL. This CDR3 comprises 13 residues. The CDR3 sequence: CASSQEEATEAFF. For the CDR3, the DNA is TGCGCCAGCAGCCAAGAAGAGGCAACTGAAGCTTTCTTT.

The chain has TRBV2 and TRBJ1-2; no reliable D call. Germline-derived CDR1 and CDR2 are SNHLY and FYNNEI. V gave up 7 bases and J gave up 8 bases, with 11 bases separating them. The CDR3 is 11 residues long. This chain's CDR3 is CASINEGGYTF. The CDR3 DNA reads as TGTGCCAGCATTAATGAGGGAGGCTACACCTTC.

V usage is TRBV5-8 and J usage is TRBJ1-3; D unresolved. Trimming removed 0 bases from V and 2 bases from J, with 6 bases in between. Germline CDR1 is SGHTS and CDR2 is YDEGEE. The CDR3 covers 14 residues. The CDR3 is CASSLVATGNTIYF. The DNA for the CDR3 is TGTGCCAGCAGCTTGGTGGCCACTGGAAACACCATATATTTT.

This chain joins TRBV7-2 and TRBJ1-3, with TRBD1 matching 7 bases. V was clipped by 2 bases and J by 4 bases; unmatched bases: 5. CDR3 size: 15 residues. CDR1 and CDR2 (germline): SGHTA, FQGNSA. DNA of the CDR3: TGTGCCAGCAGCTTAAATAGGGGGCCAGGAAACACCATATATTTT. It specifies CASSLNRGPGNTIYF. The complete variable domain, with remaining parts taken from reference TRBV7-2 and TRBJ1-3, reads GAGVSQSPSNKVTEKGKDVELRCDPISGHTALYWYRQSLGQGLEFLIYFQGNSAPDKSGLPSDRFSAERTGGSVSTLTIQRTQQEDSAVYLCASSLNRGPGNTIYFGEGSWLTVV.

This clone came up a few times. The gene calls are TRBV5-1 and TRBJ1-2, with D unclear. The germline V gene has CDR1 SGHRS and CDR2 YFSETQ. Trimming stripped 1 base from V and 7 bases from J, with 11 bases between. CDR3 length: 13 residues. The DNA of the CDR3 is TGCGCCAGCAGCTTGAACGGAGATATTGGCTACACCTTC. Encoded protein: CASSLNGDIGYTF.

This chain uses TRBV25-1 with TRBJ1-6; 7 bases are a match to TRBD1. The CDR3 is made up of 16 amino acids. Germline V CDR1 and CDR2: MGHDK, SYGVNS. With 4 bases clipped from V and 14 bases from J, the junction kept 17 bases outside the gene matches. CDR3 sequence (DNA): TGTGCCAGCAGTGCCTTACAGGGGCTTCCCGGGATGACCCTCCACTTT. It specifies CASSALQGLPGMTLHF.

The chain recombines TRBV7-3 with TRBJ2-2; TRBD1 aligns across 8 bases. The CDR3 has 14 amino acids. Germline V gene sequence: CDR1 SGHTA, CDR2 FQGTGA. V was clipped by 4 bases and J by 7 bases; unmatched bases: 5. In DNA, the CDR3 is TGTGCCAGCAGCTACAGGGGGACCGGCGGGGAGCTGTTTTTT. Protein sequence: CASSYRGTGGELFF. The full variable domain, with the rest looked up from reference TRBV7-3 and TRBJ2-2, is GAGVSQTPSNKVTEKGKYVELRCDPISGHTALYWYRQSLGQGPEFLIYFQGTGAADDSGLPNDRFFAVRPEGSVSTLKIQRTERGDSAVYLCASSYRGTGGELFFGEGSRLTVL.